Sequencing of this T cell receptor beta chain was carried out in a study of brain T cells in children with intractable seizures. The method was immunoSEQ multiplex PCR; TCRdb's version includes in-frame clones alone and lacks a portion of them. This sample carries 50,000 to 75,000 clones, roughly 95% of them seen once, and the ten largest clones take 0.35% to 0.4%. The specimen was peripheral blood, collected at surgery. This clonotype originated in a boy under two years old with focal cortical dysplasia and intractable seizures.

The CDR3 coding sequence is TGTGCCAGCAAAAGGACAGGGCTCTACAATGAGCAGTTCTTC. This gives the protein CASKRTGLYNEQFF. The gene calls are TRBV27 and TRBJ2-1, with 8 bases aligning to TRBD1. Germline V gene lookup returns CDR1 MNHEY and CDR2 SMNVEV (reference sequence). CDR3 size: 14 residues. J gave up 3 bases and V 7 bases, and 5 bases lay outside the gene matches.